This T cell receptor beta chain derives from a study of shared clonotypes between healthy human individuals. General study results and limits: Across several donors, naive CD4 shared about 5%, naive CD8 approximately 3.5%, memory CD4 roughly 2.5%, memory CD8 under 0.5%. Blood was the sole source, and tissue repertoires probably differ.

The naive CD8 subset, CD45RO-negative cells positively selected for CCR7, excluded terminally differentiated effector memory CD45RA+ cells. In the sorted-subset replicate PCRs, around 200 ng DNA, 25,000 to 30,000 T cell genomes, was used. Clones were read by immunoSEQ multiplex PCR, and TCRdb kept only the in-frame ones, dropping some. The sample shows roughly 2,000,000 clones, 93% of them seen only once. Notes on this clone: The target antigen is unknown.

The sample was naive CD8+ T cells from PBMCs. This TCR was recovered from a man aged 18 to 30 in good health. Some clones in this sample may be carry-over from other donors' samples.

CDR3 residues: CASSPERAKNIQYF. The CDR3 DNA is TGTGCCAGCTCACCGGAGAGAGCCAAAAACATTCAGTACTTC. V usage is TRBV18 and J usage is TRBJ2-4; no definite D call. The germline V gene has CDR1 KGHSH and CDR2 LQKENI. The CDR3 has 14 residues. The V end lost 3 bases, the J end lost 0 bases, and 6 bases lay between the germline ends.